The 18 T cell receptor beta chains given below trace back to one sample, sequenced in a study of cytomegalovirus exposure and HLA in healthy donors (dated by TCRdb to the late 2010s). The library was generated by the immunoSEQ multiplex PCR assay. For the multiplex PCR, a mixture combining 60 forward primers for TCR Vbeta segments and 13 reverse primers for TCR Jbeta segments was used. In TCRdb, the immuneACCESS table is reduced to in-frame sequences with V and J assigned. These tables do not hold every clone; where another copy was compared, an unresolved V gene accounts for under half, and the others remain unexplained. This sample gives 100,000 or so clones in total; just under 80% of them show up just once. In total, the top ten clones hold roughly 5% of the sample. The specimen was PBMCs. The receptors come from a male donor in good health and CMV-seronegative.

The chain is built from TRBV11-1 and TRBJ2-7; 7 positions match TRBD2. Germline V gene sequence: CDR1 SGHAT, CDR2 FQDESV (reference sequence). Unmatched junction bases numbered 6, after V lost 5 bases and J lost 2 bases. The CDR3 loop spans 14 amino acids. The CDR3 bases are TGTGCCAGCAGCCCCGGGACTACAACCTACGAGCAGTACTTC. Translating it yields CASSPGTTTYEQYF.

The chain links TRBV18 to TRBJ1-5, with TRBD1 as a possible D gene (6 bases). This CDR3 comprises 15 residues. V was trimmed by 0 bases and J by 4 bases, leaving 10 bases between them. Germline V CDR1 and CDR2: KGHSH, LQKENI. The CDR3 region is CASSPPQGTNQPQHF. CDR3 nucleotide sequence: TGTGCCAGCTCACCACCGCAAGGGACAAATCAGCCCCAGCATTTT.

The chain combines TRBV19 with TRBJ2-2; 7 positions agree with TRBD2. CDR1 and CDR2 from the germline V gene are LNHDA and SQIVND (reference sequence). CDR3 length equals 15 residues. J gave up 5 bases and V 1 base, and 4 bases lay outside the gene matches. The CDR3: CASSIGDYATGELFF. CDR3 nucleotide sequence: TGTGCCAGTAGTATAGGGGACTACGCTACCGGGGAGCTGTTTTTT.

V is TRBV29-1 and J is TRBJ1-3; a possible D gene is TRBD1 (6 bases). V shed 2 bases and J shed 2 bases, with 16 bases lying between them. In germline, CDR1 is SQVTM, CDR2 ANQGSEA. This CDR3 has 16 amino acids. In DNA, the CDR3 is TGCAGCGTTGAATTAACAGGGACAATGGCTGGAAACACCATATATTTT. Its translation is CSVELTGTMAGNTIYF.

DNA for the CDR3: TGTGCCAGCAGTTCGGGGGGCGTTCGGTCTGGGGCCAACGTCCTGACTTTC. It codes for CASSSGGVRSGANVLTF. This rearrangement joins TRBV27 to TRBJ2-6, with D perhaps TRBD2 (7 bases). The V end lost 4 bases, the J end lost 1 base, and 14 bases lay between the germline ends. CDR1 and CDR2 from the germline V gene are MNHEY and SMNVEV (reference sequence). This CDR3 has 17 residues.

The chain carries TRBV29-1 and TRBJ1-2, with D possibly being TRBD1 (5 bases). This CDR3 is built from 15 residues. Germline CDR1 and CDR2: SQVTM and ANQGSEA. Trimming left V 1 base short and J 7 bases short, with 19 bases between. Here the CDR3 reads CSVEGSQGFFPGYTF. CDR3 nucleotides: TGCAGCGTTGAAGGATCGCAGGGATTCTTTCCTGGCTACACCTTC.

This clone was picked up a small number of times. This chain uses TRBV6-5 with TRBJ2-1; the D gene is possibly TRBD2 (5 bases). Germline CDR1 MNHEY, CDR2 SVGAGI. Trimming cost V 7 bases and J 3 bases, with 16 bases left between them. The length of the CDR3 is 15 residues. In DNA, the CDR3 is TGTGCCAGCACCCCTCCCGTCGGGGACTACAATGAGCAGTTCTTC. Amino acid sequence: CASTPPVGDYNEQFF.

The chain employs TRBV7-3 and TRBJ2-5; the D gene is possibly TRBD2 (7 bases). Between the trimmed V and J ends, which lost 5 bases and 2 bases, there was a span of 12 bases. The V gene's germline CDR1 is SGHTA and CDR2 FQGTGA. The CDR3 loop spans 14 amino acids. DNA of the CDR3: TGTGCCAGCAGCCCGAGCGGGACACAAGAGACCCAGTACTTC. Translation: CASSPSGTQETQYF.

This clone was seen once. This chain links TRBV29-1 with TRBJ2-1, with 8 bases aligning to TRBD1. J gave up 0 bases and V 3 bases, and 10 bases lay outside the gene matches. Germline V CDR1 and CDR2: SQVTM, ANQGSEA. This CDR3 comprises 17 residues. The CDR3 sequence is CSVEAGGPKSSYNEQFF. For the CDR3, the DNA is TGCAGCGTTGAGGCAGGGGGCCCTAAGAGCTCCTACAATGAGCAGTTCTTC.

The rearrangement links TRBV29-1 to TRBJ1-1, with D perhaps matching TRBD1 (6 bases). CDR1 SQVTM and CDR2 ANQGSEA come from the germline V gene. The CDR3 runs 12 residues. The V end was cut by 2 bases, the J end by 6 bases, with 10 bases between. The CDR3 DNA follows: TGCAGCGTTGAATCGGGGGGCCCTGAAGCTTTCTTT. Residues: CSVESGGPEAFF.

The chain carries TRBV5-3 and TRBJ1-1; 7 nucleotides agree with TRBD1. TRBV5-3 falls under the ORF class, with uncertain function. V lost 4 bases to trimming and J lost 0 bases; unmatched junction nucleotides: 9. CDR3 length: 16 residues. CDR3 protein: CARSPGTAVLNTEAFF. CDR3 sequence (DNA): TGTGCCAGAAGCCCCGGGACAGCCGTTTTGAACACTGAAGCTTTCTTT.

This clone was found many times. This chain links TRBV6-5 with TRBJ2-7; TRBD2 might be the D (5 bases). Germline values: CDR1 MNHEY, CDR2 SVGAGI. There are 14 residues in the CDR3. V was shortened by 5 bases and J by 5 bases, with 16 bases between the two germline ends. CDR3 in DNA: TGTGCCAGCAGTGACCGATGGGAGAGCGACGAGCAGTACTTC. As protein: CASSDRWESDEQYF.

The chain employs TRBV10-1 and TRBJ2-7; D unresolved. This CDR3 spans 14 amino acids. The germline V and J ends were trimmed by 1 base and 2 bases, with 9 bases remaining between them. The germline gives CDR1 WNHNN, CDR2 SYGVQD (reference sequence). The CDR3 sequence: CASSEFASAYEQYF. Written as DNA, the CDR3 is TGCGCCAGCAGTGAGTTCGCGTCCGCCTACGAGCAGTACTTC.

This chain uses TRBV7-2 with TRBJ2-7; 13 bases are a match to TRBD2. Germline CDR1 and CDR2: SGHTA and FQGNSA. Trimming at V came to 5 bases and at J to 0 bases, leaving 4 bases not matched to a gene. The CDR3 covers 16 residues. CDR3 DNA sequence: TGTGCCAGCAGCCCGGGACTAGCGGGGAGCTCCTACGAGCAGTACTTC. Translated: CASSPGLAGSSYEQYF.

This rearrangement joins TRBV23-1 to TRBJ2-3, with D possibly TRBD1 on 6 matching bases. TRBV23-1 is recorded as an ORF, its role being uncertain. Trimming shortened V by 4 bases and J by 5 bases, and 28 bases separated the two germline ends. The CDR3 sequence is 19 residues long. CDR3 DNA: TGCGCCAGCAGTCTGGTGACACCACGAAGAGGGGGTTCGGAAGATACGCAGTATTTT. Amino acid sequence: CASSLVTPRRGGSEDTQYF.

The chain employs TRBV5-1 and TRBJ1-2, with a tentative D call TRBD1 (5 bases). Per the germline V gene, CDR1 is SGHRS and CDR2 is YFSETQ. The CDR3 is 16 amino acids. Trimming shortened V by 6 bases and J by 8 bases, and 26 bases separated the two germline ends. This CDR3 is CASTHLGDWGGDGYTF. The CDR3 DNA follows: TGCGCCAGCACCCACCTCGGGGATTGGGGGGGTGACGGCTACACCTTC.

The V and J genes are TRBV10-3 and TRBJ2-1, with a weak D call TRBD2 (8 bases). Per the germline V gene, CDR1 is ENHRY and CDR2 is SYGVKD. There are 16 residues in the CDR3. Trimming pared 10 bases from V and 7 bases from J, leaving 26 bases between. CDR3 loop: CATRGEAGGSRNEQFF. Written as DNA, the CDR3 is TGTGCCACGCGGGGGGAGGCAGGGGGTTCTAGAAATGAGCAGTTCTTC.

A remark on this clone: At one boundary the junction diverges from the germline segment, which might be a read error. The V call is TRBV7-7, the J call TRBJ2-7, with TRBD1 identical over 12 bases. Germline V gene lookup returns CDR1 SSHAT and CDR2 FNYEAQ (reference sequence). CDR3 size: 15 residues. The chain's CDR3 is CASSLGTGGGYEQYF. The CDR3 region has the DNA TGTGCTAGCAGCCTAGGGACAGGGGGCGGCTACGAGCAGTACTTC.